The 18 T cell receptor beta chains given below trace back to one sample, sequenced in a study of cytomegalovirus exposure and HLA in healthy donors. The repertoire was sequenced with immunoSEQ multiplex PCR; TCRdb's copy has only in-frame clones and lacks some. The table records about 140,000 clones, approximately 87% of them present only once. The sequencing input was PBMCs. The receptor source for this set is a man between 18 and 29 years old in good health and CMV-seronegative.

The chain combines TRBV13 with TRBJ1-5; no reliable D call. From germline, CDR1 is PRHDT and CDR2 FYEKMQ (reference sequence). Trimming left V 3 bases short and J 0 bases short, with 3 bases between. This CDR3 region has 13 residues. The DNA for the CDR3 is TGTGCCAGCAGCTTCGGTAGCAATCAGCCCCAGCATTTT. This gives the protein CASSFGSNQPQHF. Full variable domain (outside the CDR3, taken from reference TRBV13 and TRBJ1-5): AAGVIQSPRHLIKEKRETATLKCYPIPRHDTVYWYQQGPGQDPQFLISFYEKMQSDKGSIPDRFSAQQFSDYHSELNMSSLELGDSALYFCASSFGSNQPQHFGDGTRLSIL.

V and J are TRBV7-2 and TRBJ2-5, with unresolved D. Trimming took off 1 base at V and 7 bases at J, with 13 bases between the two ends. Germline-derived CDR1 and CDR2 are SGHTA and FQGNSA. The CDR3 loop spans 14 amino acids. Here the CDR3 DNA reads TGTGCCAGCAGCTTAGAACACCCCTCGGGGACCCAGTACTTC. This translates into CASSLEHPSGTQYF.

This chain joins TRBV9 and TRBJ2-5; perhaps TRBD1 as D (6 bases). Trimming cost V 0 bases and J 5 bases, with 14 bases left between them. CDR1 and CDR2 from the germline V gene are SGDLS and YYNGEE. CDR3 length: 15 residues. The CDR3 region has the DNA TGTGCCAGCAGCGTAGCTTACAGGGACGGGGAGACCCAGTACTTC. Protein product: CASSVAYRDGETQYF.

This rearrangement joins TRBV6-1 to TRBJ1-1; 7 positions agree with TRBD1. J lost 8 bases, V lost 4 bases, and 4 bases had no gene match. This CDR3 is built from 12 residues. Germline V gene lookup returns CDR1 MNHNS and CDR2 SASEGT. CDR3 in DNA: TGTGCCAGCAGTGGTGACAGGGCCGAAGCTTTCTTT. The encoded protein is CASSGDRAEAFF.

The chain couples TRBV11-2 to TRBJ2-7; D unclear. The V and J ends lost 5 bases and 4 bases respectively, with 24 bases between them. CDR3 size: 17 residues. In germline, CDR1 is SGHAT, CDR2 FQNNGV. The CDR3 protein is CASSLNPPNDIRYEQYF. The CDR3 nucleotides read TGTGCCAGCAGCCTAAACCCGCCCAATGACATAAGATACGAGCAGTACTTC.

This chain uses TRBV6-6 with TRBJ1-1, with D maybe TRBD1 (6 bases). V was pared by 7 bases and J by 1 base, with 13 bases between. CDR3 size: 14 residues. Looked up from germline, CDR1 is MNHNY and CDR2 is SVGAGI (reference sequence). The CDR3 DNA is TGTGCCAGCAAAGAGCAGGGGTGGAACACTGAAGCTTTCTTT. Protein: CASKEQGWNTEAFF.

The gene calls are TRBV19 and TRBJ1-1, with D unclear. Germline V gene data show CDR1 as LNHDA and CDR2 as SQIVND (reference sequence). V gave up 10 bases and J gave up 3 bases, with 15 bases separating them. The CDR3 loop spans 13 amino acids. CDR3: CATSLLRDTEAFF. CDR3 coding DNA: TGTGCCACCTCACTCCTTCGGGACACTGAAGCTTTCTTT.

The V gene is TRBV7-9, the J gene TRBJ2-5; TRBD2 matches 7 bases. Per germline, CDR1 SEHNR and CDR2 FQNEAQ (reference sequence). This CDR3 spans 14 amino acids. J gave up 1 base and V 5 bases, and 4 bases lay outside the gene matches. CDR3 residues: CASSPRTSQETQYF. The CDR3 nucleotides read TGTGCCAGCAGCCCCCGGACTAGCCAAGAGACCCAGTACTTC.

This chain connects TRBV6-5 to TRBJ2-1, with 9 nucleotides matching TRBD1. Germline CDR1 is MNHEY and CDR2 is SVGAGI. The ends lost 5 bases at V and 6 bases at J; junction bases unmatched: 5. The CDR3 spans 14 residues. The CDR3 protein is CASSRQGGSNEQFF. The CDR3 bases are TGTGCCAGCAGTCGACAGGGGGGTTCCAATGAGCAGTTCTTC.

The chain employs TRBV11-2 and TRBJ2-1; 9 bases map to TRBD2. J was trimmed by 3 bases and V by 4 bases; bases with no gene match: 10. The CDR3 length is 17 residues. Germline values: CDR1 SGHAT, CDR2 FQNNGV. The CDR3 here is CASSSTTSGNFYNEQFF. As DNA, the CDR3 is TGTGCCAGCAGCTCCACGACTAGCGGAAACTTCTACAATGAGCAGTTCTTC.

V usage is TRBV27 and J usage is TRBJ2-7; 10 nucleotides agree with TRBD2. The CDR3 is made up of 14 amino acids. The V segment lost 5 bases and the J segment 3 bases; nucleotides outside the gene matches: 4. Looked up from germline, CDR1 is MNHEY and CDR2 is SMNVEV (reference sequence). The CDR3 region is CASSSGGAFYEQYF. The DNA of the CDR3 is TGTGCCAGCAGTAGCGGGGGGGCTTTCTACGAGCAGTACTTC.

The chain is built from TRBV30 and TRBJ2-7; TRBD1 matches at 7 bases. The length of the CDR3 is 14 residues. The ends lost 3 bases at V and 4 bases at J; junction bases unmatched: 9. Germline values: CDR1 GTSNPN, CDR2 SVGIG (reference sequence). CDR3 in DNA: TGTGCCTGGAGGACAGGGTTAACCCCTTACGAGCAGTACTTC. This encodes CAWRTGLTPYEQYF. Full variable domain (outside the CDR3, taken from reference TRBV30 and TRBJ2-7): SQTIHQWPATLVQPVGSPLSLECTVEGTSNPNLYWYRQAAGRGLQLLFYSVGIGQISSEVPQNLSASRPQDRQFILSSKKLLLSDSGFYLCAWRTGLTPYEQYFGPGTRLTVT.

The chain couples TRBV27 to TRBJ1-2; 10 bases agree with TRBD1. Germline CDR1 is MNHEY and CDR2 is SMNVEV (reference sequence). V shed 4 bases, J shed 5 bases, and the junction held 10 bases outside the gene matches. The CDR3 contains 16 residues. CDR3 in DNA: TGTGCCAGCAGTTCCCGGACAGGGGGGTATAGTTATGGCTACACCTTC. It codes for CASSSRTGGYSYGYTF.

CDR3 DNA: TGTGCCAGTAGTCCGGGACCAGGGGTGTATGGCTACACCTTC. Translated: CASSPGPGVYGYTF. The rearrangement uses TRBV19 and TRBJ1-2, with D perhaps matching TRBD1 (6 bases). Trimming stripped 5 bases from V and 5 bases from J, with 15 bases between. The V gene's germline CDR1 is LNHDA and CDR2 SQIVND (reference sequence). CDR3 length: 14 amino acids.

The V and J genes are TRBV28 and TRBJ2-3; no firm D call. The CDR3 length is 16 residues. The germline CDR1 and CDR2 sequences are MDHEN and SYDVKM. Trimming cost V 9 bases and J 2 bases, with 21 bases left between them. In DNA, the CDR3 is TGTGCCAGTATCTCTCCCCTTGGGCGAAACACAGATACGCAGTATTTT. Its translation: CASISPLGRNTDTQYF.

This sequence joins TRBV6-1 and TRBJ2-7; D remains unclear. There are 13 residues in the CDR3. Deletions cut 6 bases from V and 3 bases from J, with 12 bases between. Looked up from germline, CDR1 is MNHNS and CDR2 is SASEGT. Written as DNA, the CDR3 is TGTGCCAGCAGGGTTAACAGAATCTACGAGCAGTACTTC. Residues: CASRVNRIYEQYF.

This clone appeared once. The V gene is TRBV19, the J gene TRBJ2-1; D unclear. The germline V gene has CDR1 LNHDA and CDR2 SQIVND (reference sequence). The CDR3 extends over 13 amino acids. The germline V and J ends were trimmed by 9 bases and 0 bases, with 9 bases remaining between them. The DNA of the CDR3 is TGTGCCAGCCCGTTTTACTCCTACAATGAGCAGTTCTTC. It yields the protein CASPFYSYNEQFF.

V usage is TRBV5-1 and J usage is TRBJ1-2; 9 bases agree with TRBD1. Germline V CDR1 and CDR2: SGHRS, YFSETQ. V dropped 5 bases and J dropped 5; count of bases not matched to a gene: 4. The CDR3 length is 13 residues. DNA for the CDR3: TGCGCCAGCAGTCAAGACAGGGGGTATGGCTACACCTTC. Its protein is CASSQDRGYGYTF. Variable domain in full (rest from reference TRBV5-1 and TRBJ1-2): KAGVTQTPRYLIKTRGQQVTLSCSPISGHRSVSWYQQTPGQGLQFLFEYFSETQRNKGNFPGRFSGRQFSNSRSEMNVSTLELGDSALYLCASSQDRGYGYTFGSGTRLTVV.